These 12 T cell receptor beta chains originate from one sample sequenced in a study of blood T cell repertoires in COVID-19. TCRdb's table, derived via immunoSEQ multiplex PCR, lists solely in-frame clones and lacks some. The data contain around 220,000 clones, around 83% of them seen just once; the ten biggest clones take up around 9.6%. Material for sequencing was peripheral blood. The receptor source for this set is a woman aged 45-59 years with COVID-19, enrolled during active disease.

The chain has TRBV5-5 and TRBJ2-1; 8 bases align to TRBD1. The germline gives CDR1 SGHKS, CDR2 YYEKEE (reference sequence). CDR3 length: 15 residues. The ends lost 3 bases at V and 7 bases at J; junction bases unmatched: 9. CDR3 sequence (DNA): TGTGCCAGCAGCTCGCCGGGACAGGCGGGGAATGAGCAGTTCTTC. Residues: CASSSPGQAGNEQFF.

The chain recombines TRBV24-1 with TRBJ2-6; 9 bases map to TRBD1. Looked up from germline, CDR1 is KGHDR and CDR2 is SFDVKD. V shed 6 bases, J shed 1 base, and the junction held 9 bases outside the gene matches. This CDR3 has 18 amino acids. CDR3 sequence reads: CATSSGTGLRSGANVLTF. DNA for the CDR3: TGTGCCACCAGTTCCGGGACAGGGCTTAGGTCTGGGGCCAACGTCCTGACTTTC.

This chain connects TRBV19 to TRBJ1-3; weak D call: TRBD1 (5 bases). V dropped 5 bases and J dropped 2 bases, with 13 bases sitting between them. Germline lookup yields CDR1 LNHDA and CDR2 SQIVND (reference sequence). The CDR3 is 15 amino acids. The CDR3 DNA follows: TGTGCCAGTAGTTGGGGCCAGGTTGCTGGAAACACCATATATTTT. Residues: CASSWGQVAGNTIYF.

The chain has TRBV19 and TRBJ2-7; 7 bases map to TRBD2. The CDR3 consists of 14 residues. The germline V gene has CDR1 LNHDA and CDR2 SQIVND (reference sequence). V lost 5 bases to trimming and J lost 4 bases; unmatched junction nucleotides: 8. Here the CDR3 DNA reads TGTGCCAGTAGTTATTCCGCCGGGGGGTACGAGCAGTACTTC. Residues: CASSYSAGGYEQYF. The full variable domain, completed using reference TRBV19 and TRBJ2-7, is DGGITQSPKYLFRKEGQNVTLSCEQNLNHDAMYWYRQDPGQGLRLIYYSQIVNDFQKGDIAEGYSVSREKKESFPLTVTSAQKNPTAFYLCASSYSAGGYEQYFGPGTRLTVT.

The chain has TRBV6-2 or TRBV6-3 and TRBJ2-1; TRBD1 is a possible D gene (6 bases). Germline loops: CDR1 MNHEY, CDR2 SVGEGT. The CDR3 contains 16 residues. V shed 2 bases and J shed 8 bases, with 19 bases lying between them. DNA for the CDR3: TGTGCCAGCAGTTACCCGCAGGGGATGGGTTATGATGAGCAGTTCTTC. Protein sequence: CASSYPQGMGYDEQFF.

The V gene is TRBV30, the J gene TRBJ2-7, with 7 bases identical to TRBD1. The CDR3 covers 15 residues. After removal of 8 bases from V and 2 bases from J, the junction contained 15 bases not matched to a gene. Per germline, CDR1 GTSNPN and CDR2 SVGIG (reference sequence). The DNA for the CDR3 is TGTGCCGCCATGGAAGGACAGGCTCGGACCTACGAGCAGTACTTC. This codes for CAAMEGQARTYEQYF. Based on the CDR3 plus reference TRBV30 and TRBJ2-7, the full variable domain is SQTIHQWPATLVQPVGSPLSLECTVEGTSNPNLYWYRQAAGRGLQLLFYSVGIGQISSEVPQNLSASRPQDRQFILSSKKLLLSDSGFYLCAAMEGQARTYEQYFGPGTRLTVT.

This chain links TRBV28 with TRBJ2-1; possibly TRBD2 for D (6 bases). There are 15 residues in the CDR3. V was pared by 1 base and J by 5 bases, with 12 bases between. Germline loops: CDR1 MDHEN, CDR2 SYDVKM. CDR3 nucleotide sequence: TGTGCCAGCAGTTTATTTCGGGGGTTCAACAATGAGCAGTTCTTC. It specifies CASSLFRGFNNEQFF.

The CDR3 here is CASRGREEKLFF. The CDR3, as DNA: TGTGCCTCCCGGGGAAGAGAGGAAAAACTGTTTTTT. The rearrangement joins TRBV10-3 to TRBJ1-4; D gene uncertain. Trimming cost V 11 bases and J 8 bases, with 15 bases left between them. The CDR3 spans 12 residues. The germline V gene encodes CDR1 ENHRY and CDR2 SYGVKD.

The chain uses TRBV5-1 and TRBJ1-2; the match to TRBD1 covers 7 bases. CDR1 SGHRS and CDR2 YFSETQ come from the germline V gene. The junction had 3 bases not matched to a gene; V was cut back by 4 bases and J by 6 bases. The CDR3 is 12 residues long. Here the CDR3 reads CASSHGQDGYTF. The DNA for the CDR3 is TGCGCCAGCAGCCATGGACAGGATGGCTACACCTTC. The entire variable domain, with the rest obtained from reference TRBV5-1 and TRBJ1-2, is as follows: KAGVTQTPRYLIKTRGQQVTLSCSPISGHRSVSWYQQTPGQGLQFLFEYFSETQRNKGNFPGRFSGRQFSNSRSEMNVSTLELGDSALYLCASSHGQDGYTFGSGTRLTVV.

CDR3 nucleotides: TGTGCCAGCAGTTTCGTGGGGAGCACTGAAGCTTTCTTT. Amino acid sequence: CASSFVGSTEAFF. The genes are TRBV12-3 or TRBV12-4 and TRBJ1-1; no clear D. Trimming took 3 bases from V and 4 from J, leaving 9 bases between them. This CDR3 is 13 amino acids long.

The CDR3 is CASSLGTGQAFF. For the CDR3, the DNA is TGTGCCAGCAGTTTGGGGACAGGCCAAGCTTTCTTT. The chain recombines TRBV12-3 or TRBV12-4 with TRBJ1-1; 8 bases fit TRBD1. The CDR3 loop spans 12 amino acids. The V gene end was trimmed by 3 bases and the J gene end by 9 bases; junction bases not matched to a gene: 3.

This clone was detected once. The chain employs TRBV6-1 and TRBJ1-6; 8 bases line up with TRBD1. The junction had 6 bases not matched to a gene; V was cut back by 2 bases and J by 6 bases. Germline V gene data show CDR1 as MNHNS and CDR2 as SASEGT. The CDR3 loop spans 16 amino acids. The CDR3 loop reads CASSEQGASGNSPLHF. The CDR3, as DNA: TGTGCCAGCAGTGAACAGGGGGCGAGTGGTAATTCACCCCTCCACTTT.